One and the same sample provided the 4 T cell receptor beta chains below, sequenced in a study of beta chain features in type 1 diabetes. Expressed TCRB transcripts got sequenced, as all isolated RNA was reverse transcribed. TCRdb keeps only in-frame clones here, not all; method: immunoSEQ multiplex PCR. The sample carries hundreds of thousands of clones, 15% to 20% recorded once. Input material: naive CD4+ T cells from blood. These receptors all come from a woman in her late teens or twenties in good health.

The chain joins TRBV4-2 to TRBJ2-5; TRBD1 aligns across 7 bases. CDR1 is LGHNA, CDR2 YNFKEQ, per germline. The CDR3 is 16 residues long. Trimming at V came to 1 base and at J to 1 base, leaving 6 bases not matched to a gene. DNA of the CDR3: TGTGCCAGCAGCCAAGGGTCGACAGGGTTCCAAGAGACCCAGTACTTC. This codes for CASSQGSTGFQETQYF.

This clone was found a few times. V is TRBV5-1 and J is TRBJ1-4, with 10 bases fitting TRBD1. V shed 0 bases and J 5 bases; nucleotides not matched to a gene: 4. CDR3 size: 16 residues. CDR1 is SGHRS and CDR2 is YFSETQ in the germline V gene. The CDR3 coding sequence is TGCGCCAGCAGCTTGGCCGGACAGGGGGGAAATGAAAAACTGTTTTTT. As protein: CASSLAGQGGNEKLFF. Combining the CDR3 with reference TRBV5-1 and TRBJ1-4 gives the whole variable domain KAGVTQTPRYLIKTRGQQVTLSCSPISGHRSVSWYQQTPGQGLQFLFEYFSETQRNKGNFPGRFSGRQFSNSRSEMNVSTLELGDSALYLCASSLAGQGGNEKLFFGSGTQLSVL.

This clone was counted many times. The chain employs TRBV28 and TRBJ2-4, with D tentatively TRBD2 (6 bases). Germline V CDR1 and CDR2: MDHEN, SYDVKM. Trimming removed 6 bases from V and 12 bases from J, with 21 bases in between. The CDR3 is made up of 14 amino acids. The CDR3 DNA sequence: TGTGCCAGCAGCGGGACTCGCCGCAATGGGAATCAGTACTTC. This sequence encodes CASSGTRRNGNQYF.

This clone was seen more than once but under ten times. This rearrangement joins TRBV5-1 to TRBJ1-4, with D possibly being TRBD1 (6 bases). Trimming left V 0 bases short and J 3 bases short, with 15 bases between. The CDR3 is 17 residues long. The germline CDR1 and CDR2 sequences are SGHRS and YFSETQ. The CDR3 nucleotides read TGCGCCAGCAGCTTGGGAGGGGGGATCCTTCCTAATGAAAAACTGTTTTTT. Protein sequence: CASSLGGGILPNEKLFF. Combining the CDR3 with reference TRBV5-1 and TRBJ1-4 gives the whole variable domain KAGVTQTPRYLIKTRGQQVTLSCSPISGHRSVSWYQQTPGQGLQFLFEYFSETQRNKGNFPGRFSGRQFSNSRSEMNVSTLELGDSALYLCASSLGGGILPNEKLFFGSGTQLSVL.